Reported below is one T cell receptor (beta chain). No antigen is known for it. These data originate in a study of naive and memory T cell subsets. Trimming removed 3 bases at V and 1 base at J, with 9 bases between. The CDR3 covers 16 residues. In germline, CDR1 is KGHDR, CDR2 SFDVKD. Separate alpha and beta amplification began at the second PCR step. Study-wide findings and caveats: There was no ground truth to check naive and memory subset results. Possibly reflecting memory cells re-expressing CD45RA, a few larger clonotypes occurred in naive repertoires, especially CD8. Between naive and memory subsets, TCR abundance power law exponents differed.

Two oligonucleotides, mixed equimolar, formed the beta constant-region primer covering TRBC1 and TRBC2. Via MiXCR, TCRdb re-called the UMI-ligation and nested PCR reads, giving one row per CDR3 protein. This sample has 120,000 to 150,000 distinct CDR3 sequences, with approximately 15% found just once. The sample comprised naive CD4+ T cells from blood. The sequence came from a human donor in good health. The V gene is TRBV24-1, the J gene TRBJ2-6; a weak D match, TRBD1 (6 bases). CDR3 protein: CATSDPTGSGANVLTF. The CDR3 nucleotides are TGTGCCACCAGTGATCCTACAGGGTCTGGGGCCAACGTCCTGACTTTC.